The source of this TCR beta chain is a study of human CD8 memory T cell subsets. General study findings and limits: Stem-like memory and precursor exhausted T cells were similarly highly diverse; effector memory cells were not.

Production of TCR beta libraries used UMI-labeled 5' RACE as the method. From the 5' RACE reads, TCRdb lists one entry per CDR3 protein and no DNA. The listing records around 4,400 distinct CDR3 sequences. This clonotype registers medium-sized by frequency. Its antigen is undetermined. Germline CDR1 and CDR2: DFQATT and SNEGSKA (reference sequence). The CDR3 extends over 15 amino acids. Total CD8+ T cells underwent enrichment via negative magnetic separation. The starting material, duplicate vials of around 150,000 sorted CD8+ T cells per subset, provided the RNA. V and J are TRBV20-1 and TRBJ1-4; with no DNA, the TCRdb D assignment of TRBD1 cannot be verified. Sequenced input: CD8+ effector memory T cells (TEM) sorted from PBMCs. Sample subset: effector memory CD8 T cells, CCR7- CD45RO+ CD95+. The receptor comes from a human donor in good health. CDR3 amino acids: CSARLTGTGNEKLFF.